This T cell receptor beta chain was obtained from a study of OX40 agonist ivuxolimab in advanced cancers. Measured with immunoSEQ multiplex PCR; TCRdb has only the in-frame clones, and not every one. The table records 45,000 to 60,000 clones, roughly 91% of them present only once. V was shortened by 6 bases and J by 6 bases, with 9 bases between the two germline ends. Germline values: CDR1 MNHEY, CDR2 SVGAGI. The CDR3 totals 11 residues. This clonotype was sampled from an adult with an advanced solid tumor such as melanoma, head and neck, liver or kidney cancer. The chain recombines TRBV6-5 with TRBJ2-7; no clear D gene. The material sequenced was CD4+ or CD8+ T cells sorted from blood, taken in a trial of the OX40 agonist ivuxolimab. CDR3 coding DNA: TGTGCCAGCAGGGGATTACGCGAGCAGTACTTC. Protein sequence: CASRGLREQYF.